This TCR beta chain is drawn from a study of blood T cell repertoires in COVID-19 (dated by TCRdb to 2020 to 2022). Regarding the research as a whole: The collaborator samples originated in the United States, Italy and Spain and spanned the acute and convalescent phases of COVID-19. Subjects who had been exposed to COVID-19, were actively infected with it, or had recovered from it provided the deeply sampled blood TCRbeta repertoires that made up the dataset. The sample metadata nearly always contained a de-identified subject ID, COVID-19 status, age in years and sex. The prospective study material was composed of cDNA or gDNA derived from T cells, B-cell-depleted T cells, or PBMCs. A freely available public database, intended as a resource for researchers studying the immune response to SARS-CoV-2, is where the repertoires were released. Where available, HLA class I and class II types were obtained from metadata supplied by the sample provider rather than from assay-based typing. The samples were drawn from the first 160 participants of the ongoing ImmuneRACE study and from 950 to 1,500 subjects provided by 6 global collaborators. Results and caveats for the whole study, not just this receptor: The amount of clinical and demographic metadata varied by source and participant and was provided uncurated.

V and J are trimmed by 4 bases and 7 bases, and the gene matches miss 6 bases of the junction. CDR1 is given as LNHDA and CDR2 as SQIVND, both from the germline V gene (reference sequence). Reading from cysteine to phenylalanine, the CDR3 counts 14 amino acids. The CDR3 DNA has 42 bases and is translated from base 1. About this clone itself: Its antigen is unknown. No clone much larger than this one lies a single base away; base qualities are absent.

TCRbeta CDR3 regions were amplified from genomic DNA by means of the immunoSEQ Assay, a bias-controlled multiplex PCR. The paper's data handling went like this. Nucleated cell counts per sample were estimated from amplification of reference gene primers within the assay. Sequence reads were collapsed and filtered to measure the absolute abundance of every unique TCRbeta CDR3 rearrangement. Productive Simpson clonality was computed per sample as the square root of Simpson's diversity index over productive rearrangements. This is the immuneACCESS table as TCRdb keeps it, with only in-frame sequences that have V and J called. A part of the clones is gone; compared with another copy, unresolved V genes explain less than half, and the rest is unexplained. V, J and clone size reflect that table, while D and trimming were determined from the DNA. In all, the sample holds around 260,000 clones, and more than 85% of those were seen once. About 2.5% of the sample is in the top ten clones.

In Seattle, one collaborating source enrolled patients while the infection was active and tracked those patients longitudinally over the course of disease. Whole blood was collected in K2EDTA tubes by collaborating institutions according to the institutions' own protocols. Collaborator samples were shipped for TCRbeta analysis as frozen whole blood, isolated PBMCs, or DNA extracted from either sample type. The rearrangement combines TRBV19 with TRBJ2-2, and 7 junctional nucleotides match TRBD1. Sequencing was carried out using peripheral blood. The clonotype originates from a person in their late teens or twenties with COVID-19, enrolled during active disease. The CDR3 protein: CASSTPGQDGELFF. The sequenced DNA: TGTGCCAGTAGTACACCCGGACAGGACGGGGAGCTGTTTTTT.